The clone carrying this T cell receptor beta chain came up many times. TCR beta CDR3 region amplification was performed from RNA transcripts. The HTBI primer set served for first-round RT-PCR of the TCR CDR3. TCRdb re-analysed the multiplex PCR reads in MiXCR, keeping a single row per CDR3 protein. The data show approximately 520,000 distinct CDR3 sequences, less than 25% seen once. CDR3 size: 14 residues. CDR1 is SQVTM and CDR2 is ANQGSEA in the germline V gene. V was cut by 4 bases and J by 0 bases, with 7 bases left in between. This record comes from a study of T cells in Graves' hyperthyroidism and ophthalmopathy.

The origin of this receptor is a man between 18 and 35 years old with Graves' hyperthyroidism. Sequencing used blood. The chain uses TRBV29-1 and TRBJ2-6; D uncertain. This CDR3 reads CSVGFTSGANVLTF. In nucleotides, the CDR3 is TGCAGCGTTGGTTTCACCTCTGGGGCCAACGTCCTGACTTTC.